Listed below are T cell receptor beta chains from one sample, sequenced in a study of T cell responses to AZD1222 COVID-19 vaccine. Assay: immunoSEQ multiplex PCR; the TCRdb copy retains only in-frame clones and omits some. The repertoire has roughly 85,000 clones, 86% of them found once; the top ten carry 5.5% to 8%. The specimen was peripheral blood, collected on day 0 of AZD1222 vaccination. All receptors come from an adult in good health. Each CDR3 is given with its conserved first and last residue. The order of the fields is J gene, D gene, V gene, CDR3 protein. D genes are given only for firm matches.

>TRBJ2-3|TRBD1|TRBV5-4
CASSPGTGVADTQYF
>TRBJ2-7|.|TRBV7-9
CASSLGMAGGEQYF
>TRBJ1-1|.|TRBV12-5
CASALKDMNTEAFF
>TRBJ2-7|.|TRBV6-5
CASSYAAGLSYEQYF
>TRBJ2-7|.|TRBV3-1/TRBV3-2
CASKGTYEQYF
>TRBJ1-3|.|TRBV4-1
CASSQSGSGNTIYF
>TRBJ1-5|.|TRBV10-2
CASSVGGGRGSNQPQHF
>TRBJ1-3|.|TRBV7-8
CASSFVTGFDSGNTIYF
>TRBJ2-5|.|TRBV6-6
CAVEGRTQETQYF
>TRBJ2-1|.|TRBV14
CASSQRGEFSSYNEQFF
>TRBJ2-4|TRBD1|TRBV5-8
CASRHPGQGYQYF
>TRBJ1-1|TRBD1|TRBV30
CAWDRENTEAFF
>TRBJ2-1|TRBD1|TRBV3-1/TRBV3-2
CAAGGQGLYNEQFF
>TRBJ2-7|.|TRBV7-9
CASSRWTALGEQYF
>TRBJ1-1|.|TRBV29-1
CSVRVGNTEAFF
>TRBJ2-2|.|TRBV7-3
CASSLRDFATGELFF
>TRBJ2-5|TRBD2|TRBV5-1
CASKGLAGSETQYF
>TRBJ2-1|.|TRBV5-1
CASSLDDSSYNEQFF
>TRBJ1-2|TRBD1|TRBV18
CASVWDSLYGYTF
>TRBJ2-7|TRBD1|TRBV5-1
CASSRTQGPTYEQYF
>TRBJ1-2|TRBD1|TRBV5-1
CASSLGDRRDDYGYTF
>TRBJ1-5|.|TRBV29-1
CSVEDGRGGPQHF
>TRBJ2-4|.|TRBV5-5
CASSRGVGQNIQYF
>TRBJ2-7|TRBD2|TRBV10-3
CATNEREPHEQYF